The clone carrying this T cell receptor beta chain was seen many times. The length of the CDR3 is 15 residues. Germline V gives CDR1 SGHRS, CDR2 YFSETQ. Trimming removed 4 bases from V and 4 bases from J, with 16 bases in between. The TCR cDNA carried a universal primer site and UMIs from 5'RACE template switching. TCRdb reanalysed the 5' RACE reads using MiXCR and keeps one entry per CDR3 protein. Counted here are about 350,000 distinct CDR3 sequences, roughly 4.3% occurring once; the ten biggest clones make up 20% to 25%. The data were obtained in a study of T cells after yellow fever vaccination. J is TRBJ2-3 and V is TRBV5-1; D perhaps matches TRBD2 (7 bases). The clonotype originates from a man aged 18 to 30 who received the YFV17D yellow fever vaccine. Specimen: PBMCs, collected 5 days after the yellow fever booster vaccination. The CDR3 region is CASSLWVGGPDTQYF. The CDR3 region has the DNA TGCGCCAGCAGCCTGTGGGTGGGGGGGCCAGATACGCAGTATTTT.